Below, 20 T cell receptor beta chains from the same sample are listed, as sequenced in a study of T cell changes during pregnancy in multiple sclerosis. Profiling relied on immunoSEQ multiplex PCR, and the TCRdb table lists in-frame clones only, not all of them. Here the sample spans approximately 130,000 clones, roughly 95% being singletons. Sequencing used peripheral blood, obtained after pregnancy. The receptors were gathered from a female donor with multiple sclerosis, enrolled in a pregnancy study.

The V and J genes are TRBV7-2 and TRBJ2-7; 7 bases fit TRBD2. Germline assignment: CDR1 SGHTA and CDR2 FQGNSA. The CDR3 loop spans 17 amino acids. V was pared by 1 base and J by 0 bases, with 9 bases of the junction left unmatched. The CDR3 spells CASSLGRAGEPSYEQYF. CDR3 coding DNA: TGTGCCAGCAGCTTAGGGCGGGCGGGGGAACCCTCCTACGAGCAGTACTTC.

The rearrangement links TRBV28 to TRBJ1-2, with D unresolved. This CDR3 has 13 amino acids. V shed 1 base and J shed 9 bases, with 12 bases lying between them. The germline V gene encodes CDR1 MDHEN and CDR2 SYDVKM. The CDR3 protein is CASSLLSSLSYTF. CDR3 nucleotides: TGTGCCAGCAGTTTATTATCCTCTCTAAGCTACACCTTC.

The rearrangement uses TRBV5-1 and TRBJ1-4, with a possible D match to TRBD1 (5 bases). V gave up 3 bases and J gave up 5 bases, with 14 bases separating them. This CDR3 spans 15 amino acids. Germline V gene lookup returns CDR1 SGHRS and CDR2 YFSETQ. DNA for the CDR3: TGCGCCAGCAGCTCGGACGGGACTGCGAATGAAAAACTGTTTTTT. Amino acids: CASSSDGTANEKLFF.

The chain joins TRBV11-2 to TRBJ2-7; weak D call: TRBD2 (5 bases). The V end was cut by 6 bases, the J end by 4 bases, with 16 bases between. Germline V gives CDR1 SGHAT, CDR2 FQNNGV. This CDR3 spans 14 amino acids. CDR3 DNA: TGTGCCAGCAGTCTTCTAGCCGGTCTTTACGAGCAGTACTTC. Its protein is CASSLLAGLYEQYF.

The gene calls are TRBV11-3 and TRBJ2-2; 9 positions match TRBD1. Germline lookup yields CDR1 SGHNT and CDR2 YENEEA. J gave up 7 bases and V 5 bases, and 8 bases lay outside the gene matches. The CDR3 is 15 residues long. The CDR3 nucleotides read TGTGCCAGCAGCGCCCGGACAGGGGAGAGCGGGGAGCTGTTTTTT. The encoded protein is CASSARTGESGELFF.

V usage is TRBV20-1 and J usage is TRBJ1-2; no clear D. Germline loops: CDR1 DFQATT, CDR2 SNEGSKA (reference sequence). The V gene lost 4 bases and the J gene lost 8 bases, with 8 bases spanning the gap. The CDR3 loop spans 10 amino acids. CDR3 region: CSATEEGYTF. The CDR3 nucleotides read TGCAGTGCTACGGAGGAGGGCTACACCTTC.

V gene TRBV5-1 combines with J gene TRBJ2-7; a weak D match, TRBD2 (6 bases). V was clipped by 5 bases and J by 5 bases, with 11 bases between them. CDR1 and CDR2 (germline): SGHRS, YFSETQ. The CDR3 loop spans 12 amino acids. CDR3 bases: TGCGCCAGCAGTCTGGACTATAACGAGCAGTACTTC. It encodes CASSLDYNEQYF.

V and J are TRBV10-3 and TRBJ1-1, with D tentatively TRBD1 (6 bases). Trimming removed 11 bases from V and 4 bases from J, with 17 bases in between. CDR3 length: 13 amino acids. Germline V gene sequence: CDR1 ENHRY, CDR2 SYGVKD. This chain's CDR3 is CAARGPGATEAFF. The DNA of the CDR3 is TGTGCCGCGCGGGGGCCGGGAGCCACTGAAGCTTTCTTT.

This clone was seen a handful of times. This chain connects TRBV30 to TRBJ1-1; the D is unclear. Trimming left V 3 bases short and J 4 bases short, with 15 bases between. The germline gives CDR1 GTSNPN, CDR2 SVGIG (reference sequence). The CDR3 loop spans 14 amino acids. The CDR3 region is CAWSPGVRGTEAFF. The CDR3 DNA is TGTGCCTGGAGCCCGGGAGTGAGAGGCACTGAAGCTTTCTTT. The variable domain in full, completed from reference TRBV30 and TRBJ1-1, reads SQTIHQWPATLVQPVGSPLSLECTVEGTSNPNLYWYRQAAGRGLQLLFYSVGIGQISSEVPQNLSASRPQDRQFILSSKKLLLSDSGFYLCAWSPGVRGTEAFFGQGTRLTVV.

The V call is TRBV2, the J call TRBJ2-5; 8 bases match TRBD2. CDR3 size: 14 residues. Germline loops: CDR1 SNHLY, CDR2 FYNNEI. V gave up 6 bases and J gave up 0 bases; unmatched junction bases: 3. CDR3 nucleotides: TGTGCCAGCAGGGTAGCGGGAAACCAAGAGACCCAGTACTTC. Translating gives CASRVAGNQETQYF.

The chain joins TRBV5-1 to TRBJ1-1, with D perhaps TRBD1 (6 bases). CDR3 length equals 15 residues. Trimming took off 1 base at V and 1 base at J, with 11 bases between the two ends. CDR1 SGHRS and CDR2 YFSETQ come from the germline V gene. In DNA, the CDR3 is TGCGCCAGCAGCTTGATGGGACAAACGAACACTGAAGCTTTCTTT. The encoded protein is CASSLMGQTNTEAFF.

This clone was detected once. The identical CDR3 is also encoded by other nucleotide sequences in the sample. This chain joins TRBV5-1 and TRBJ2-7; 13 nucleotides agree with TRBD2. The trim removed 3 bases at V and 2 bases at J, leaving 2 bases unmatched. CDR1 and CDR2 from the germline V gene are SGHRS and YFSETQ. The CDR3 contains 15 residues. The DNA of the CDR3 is TGCGCCAGCAGCTCGGGACTAGCGGGACCCTACGAGCAGTACTTC. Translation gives CASSSGLAGPYEQYF.

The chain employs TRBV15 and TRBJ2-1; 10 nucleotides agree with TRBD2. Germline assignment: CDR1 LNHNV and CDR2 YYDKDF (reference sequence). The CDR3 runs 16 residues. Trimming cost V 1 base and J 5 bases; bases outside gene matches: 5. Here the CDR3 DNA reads TGTGCCACCAGCAGAGGGCTAGCGGGAGCGGACAATGAGCAGTTCTTC. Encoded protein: CATSRGLAGADNEQFF.

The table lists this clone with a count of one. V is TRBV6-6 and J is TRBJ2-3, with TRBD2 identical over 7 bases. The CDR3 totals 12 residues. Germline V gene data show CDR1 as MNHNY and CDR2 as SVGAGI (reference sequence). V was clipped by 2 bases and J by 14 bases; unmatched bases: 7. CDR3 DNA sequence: TGTGCCAGCAGTTACGGGGCGGGAGTAGCGTATTTT. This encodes CASSYGAGVAYF.

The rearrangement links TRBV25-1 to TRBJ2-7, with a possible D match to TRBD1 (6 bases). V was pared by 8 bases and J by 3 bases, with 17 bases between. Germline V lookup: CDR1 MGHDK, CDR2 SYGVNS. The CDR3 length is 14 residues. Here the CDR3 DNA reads TGTGCCAGCTCAGAGGGGGACGGGAACTACGAGCAGTACTTC. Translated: CASSEGDGNYEQYF.

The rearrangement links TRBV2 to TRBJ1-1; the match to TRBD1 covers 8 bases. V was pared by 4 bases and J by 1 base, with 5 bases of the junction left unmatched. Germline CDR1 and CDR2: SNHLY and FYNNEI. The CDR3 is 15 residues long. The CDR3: CASSGQGMENTEAFF. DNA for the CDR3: TGTGCCAGCAGTGGACAGGGGATGGAGAACACTGAAGCTTTCTTT.

CDR3 region: CASSTPGQGASSGANVLTF. CDR3 nucleotide sequence: TGCGCCAGCAGCACGCCGGGACAGGGGGCTTCCTCTGGGGCCAACGTCCTGACTTTC. J is TRBJ2-6 and V is TRBV5-1, with TRBD1 matching over 12 bases. The germline V gene encodes CDR1 SGHRS and CDR2 YFSETQ. V gave up 4 bases and J gave up 0 bases; unmatched junction bases: 8. The CDR3 covers 19 residues.

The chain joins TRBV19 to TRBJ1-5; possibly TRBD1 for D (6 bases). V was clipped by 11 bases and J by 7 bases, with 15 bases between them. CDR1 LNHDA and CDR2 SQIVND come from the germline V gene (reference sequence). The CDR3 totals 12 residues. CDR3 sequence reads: CASSGQRQPQHF. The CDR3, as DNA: TGTGCCTCTTCGGGACAACGGCAGCCCCAGCATTTT.

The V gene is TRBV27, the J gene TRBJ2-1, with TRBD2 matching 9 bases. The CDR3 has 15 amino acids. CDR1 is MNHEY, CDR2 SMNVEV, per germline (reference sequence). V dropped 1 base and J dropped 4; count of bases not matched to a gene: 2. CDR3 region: CASSLYSGGYNEQFF. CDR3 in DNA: TGTGCCAGCAGTTTATATAGCGGGGGTTACAATGAGCAGTTCTTC.

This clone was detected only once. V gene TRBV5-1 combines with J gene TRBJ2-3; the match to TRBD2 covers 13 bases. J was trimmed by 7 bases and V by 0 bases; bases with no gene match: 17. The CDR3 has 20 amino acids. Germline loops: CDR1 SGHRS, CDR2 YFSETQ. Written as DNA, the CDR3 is TGCGCCAGCAGCTTGGCCGGGACTAGCGGGACCATCCCCCAAGGATATACGCAGTATTTT. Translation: CASSLAGTSGTIPQGYTQYF.